This T cell receptor (beta chain) derives from a study of regulatory T cells in long-lasting Graves disease (dated by TCRdb to the early 2020s). Looking at the study overall: In the newly diagnosed Graves' disease group, patients had been taking antithyroid drugs for less than 3 months. Peripheral blood TCR sequencing and RNA sequencing compared persistent Graves' disease patients with newly diagnosed Graves' disease patients. The study was conducted in China and was registered as a clinical trial. A total of about 33 samples underwent TCR sequencing, from 13 patients with persistent Graves' disease and 20 or so patients with newly diagnosed Graves' disease. On the study overall, not on this receptor specifically: Persistent disease showed preferential use of TRBV28, TRBJ1-2 and TRBJ2-5, whereas newly diagnosed disease favored TRBV20-1 and TRBJ2-1. The authors noted that the small sample size was a limitation that may lower accuracy. Patients with persistent disease shared more public clonotypes (around 3,000) than newly diagnosed patients did (about 970). Only the TCR beta chain was sequenced and analyzed. Compared with newly diagnosed patients, patients with persistent Graves' disease had lower TCR Shannon entropy and fewer highly expanded clones, which suggests clonal expansion. Only peripheral blood was studied, because thyroid tissue, the primary lesion, was inaccessible.

The sample's time point, from its label and the paper: newly diagnosed GD, antithyroid drugs for less than 3 months. RNA was extracted from PBMCs in TRIzol for both TCR sequencing and RNA sequencing. Graves' disease was diagnosed according to American Thyroid Association guidelines. Recruitment of patients was carried out at an endocrinology department in Xi'an, China. From each patient, around 9.3 milliliters of peripheral blood was collected into an EDTA anticoagulant tube. Ficoll Paque Plus density gradient separation was used to isolate PBMCs, and no further T cell sorting was done. RNA quality was checked with an Agilent 2100 Bioanalyzer and agarose gel, and concentration with a NanoDrop 2000. The library was obtained by multiplex PCR. The data were produced on an Illumina HiSeq 4000. TCR beta libraries were built with iRepertoire HTBI primers and Arm-PCR amplification of CDR3 regions. Before sequencing, the PCR products went through gel purification. Under the source paper's analysis protocol: Gene usage analysis of CDR3 amino acid clonotypes relied on the approximately 60 TRBV and 13 to 15 TRBJ segments identified across samples. COPE and FqMerger were used to merge filtered high-quality paired reads into contigs. Contigs were aligned with BLAST to IMGT TRBV, TRBD and TRBJ reference genes, and CDR3 was defined per IMGT. Any clonotype with a frequency above 0.1% was classified as a highly expanded clone. Shannon entropy was used to measure repertoire diversity, and the Gini coefficient was used to measure V-J evenness. A clonotype found in more than one individual was treated as public. TCRdb reran the public reads through fastp at Q25 and MiXCR, keeping productive beta chains. Identical CDR3 protein sequences are pooled into one entry, listed with their most common genes and DNA. TCRdb, rather than the study authors, made the V and J calls. The sample has 450,000 to 650,000 distinct CDR3 sequences on record, about 15% of them singletons. The top ten hold around a quarter of the sample.

Reading the germline V gene (reference sequence) gives CDR1 MNHEY and CDR2 SMNVEV. V loses 0 bases of germline sequence and J loses 4 bases, and the interval between the two ends is 13 bases. Measured from the cysteine to the phenylalanine, the CDR3 is 16 residues long. The retained sequence is limited to the CDR3, 48 bases, with the frame set at the first base. With respect to this clonotype: Its antigen is unknown. No base quality information exists; no much larger clone differs at one position.

This sample also appeared in a second study, on T cells in Graves' hyperthyroidism and ophthalmopathy. The second study, in turn, reports: A patient counted as having stable Graves' hyperthyroidism if no progression to ophthalmopathy occurred over 18 months of follow-up. The hyperthyroidism patients were between 18 and 65 years old and newly diagnosed, with a disease duration of less than 2 months. The study excluded patients with uncontrolled infections, other autoimmune diseases, pregnancy or lactation. Diagnoses were based on clinical symptoms, serum thyroxine and TRAb, thyroid ultrasound and orbital computed tomography. A first-round RT-PCR of the TCR CDR3 used the HTBI primer set with the Qiagen OneStep RT-PCR kit. Most expanded thyroid clonotypes (frequency above 0.001) were also detected in blood, suggesting blood repertoires may reflect thyroid immune responses. A 13 V-J signature model separated ophthalmopathy from stable hyperthyroidism, with roughly 88% sensitivity and roughly 82% specificity in cross-validation and 80%/75% in testing. In validation, the model predicted progression to ophthalmopathy a median of 6.5 months before onset, with around 70% sensitivity and about 72% specificity. To identify distinguishing TCR V-J signatures, a discovery cohort of 90 to 100 patients was used, comprising some 43 with Graves' ophthalmopathy and about 59 with stable Graves' hyperthyroidism. An independent validation cohort of under 20 hyperthyroidism patients and some 15 patients who later progressed to ophthalmopathy tested prospective prediction of ophthalmopathy. The roughly 91 discovery patients were randomly divided into training and test sets at a 7:3 ratio. The study also compared thyroid tissue and blood T-cell repertoires from more than 5 Graves' hyperthyroidism patients. Once sampling was done, hyperthyroidism patients were given methimazole at a starting dose of 30 mg daily, whereas ophthalmopathy patients were given high-dose intravenous methylprednisolone. A second multiplex PCR round built the libraries, followed by size selection and purification. Paired-end sequencing of the libraries was performed with 100 bp reads on an Illumina HiSeq2000. SOAPnuke was used to process the raw data, throwing out any read that contained adapters or uncalled bases, had a mean Phred below 15, or lacked an exact constant-primer or identifier match. COPE v1.2.5 was used to merge the high-quality paired reads, and each unique nucleotide sequence was defined as a clonotype. Clonotypes were aligned to IMGT TRBV, TRBD and TRBJ reference segments using MiTCR v1.1. The analysis included only V-J combinations with a frequency above 0.0001, which together covered more than 98% of the repertoires. A TCS score was defined as the ratio between F50 (clonal expansion) and ExV (chaos), using BLOSUM62-based TCRdist between CDR3 peptides within each V-J. Welch's t-statistics and random forest reduced just over 500 V-J features to 13, which were used in a naive Bayes classifier (R e1071). No statistical method was used to fix the sample size in advance, and group allocation was not hidden from the investigators. The paper describes TCR Vbeta CDR3 sequencing of 135 peripheral blood samples, made up of 43 ophthalmopathy patients, over 70 hyperthyroidism patients and roughly 17 progressor patients.

The specimen comprised peripheral blood mononuclear cells (PBMCs), sampled at new diagnosis, from a patient treated with antithyroid drugs. Recombination joined TRBV27 with TRBJ2-1; tentative D gene TRBD2, with 6 bases matching. The origin of this receptor is a woman aged 35-65 years with Graves disease. Donor details come from another sample of the same person, matched by shared clones. In nucleotides, the sequence is TGTGCCAGCAGTTTATCGGGCGGGGAACTTTACAATGAGCAGTTCTTC. Its translation is CASSLSGGELYNEQFF.